This is a list of T cell receptor beta chains from one sample in a study of OX40 agonist ivuxolimab in advanced cancers. Some clones are missing from TCRdb's copy, which holds only in-frame ones; the method was immunoSEQ multiplex PCR. The sample carries 60,000 to 85,000 clones, more than 60% recorded once. The sample consisted of CD4+ or CD8+ T cells sorted from blood, taken in a trial of the OX40 agonist ivuxolimab. The receptor source for this set is an adult with an advanced solid tumor such as melanoma, head and neck, liver or kidney cancer. Each CDR3 is given with its conserved first and last residue. A D gene is named only where the DNA matches it firmly. Rows may omit the clone size; those that give it use once, few, many or a size class.

v_gene: TRBV11-3
abundance: once
j_gene: TRBJ2-7
d_gene: -
CDR3nt: TGTGCCAGCAGTCAAGTGGCGAGCTCCTACGAGCAGTACTTC
CDR3aa: CASSQVASSYEQYF

v_gene: TRBV2
abundance: -
j_gene: TRBJ1-1
d_gene: -
CDR3nt: TGTGCCAGCAGTTGGATACAGGGAGAAGCTTTCTTT
CDR3aa: CASSWIQGEAFF

v_gene: TRBV2
abundance: -
j_gene: TRBJ1-2
d_gene: -
CDR3nt: TGTGCCAGCAGTAGGGCAGGAACCTATGGCTACACCTTC
CDR3aa: CASSRAGTYGYTF

v_gene: TRBV10-1
abundance: -
j_gene: TRBJ2-7
d_gene: -
CDR3nt: TGCGCCAGCAGTGGGACCAGCCTGGGCGAGCAGTACTTC
CDR3aa: CASSGTSLGEQYF

v_gene: TRBV6-1
abundance: few
j_gene: TRBJ2-7
d_gene: TRBD1
CDR3nt: TGTGCCAGCAGTGAAGCCATGACAGGGGCCACCTACGAGCAGTACTTC
CDR3aa: CASSEAMTGATYEQYF

v_gene: TRBV2
abundance: -
j_gene: TRBJ2-5
d_gene: -
CDR3nt: TGTGCCAGCAGTGAGCAGGGGCAGTTACAAGAGACCCAGTACTTC
CDR3aa: CASSEQGQLQETQYF

v_gene: TRBV29-1
abundance: few
j_gene: TRBJ2-7
d_gene: -
CDR3nt: TGCAGCGTTGAAGTAGGATACGAGCAGTACTTC
CDR3aa: CSVEVGYEQYF

v_gene: TRBV10-3
abundance: -
j_gene: TRBJ2-5
d_gene: -
CDR3nt: TGTGCCATCAGTGAGCGCTATGGGCCCCAAGAGACCCAGTACTTC
CDR3aa: CAISERYGPQETQYF

v_gene: TRBV10-1
abundance: few
j_gene: TRBJ1-6
d_gene: -
CDR3nt: TGCGCCAGCAGTAAGGGAGGCGATTCACCCCTCCACTTT
CDR3aa: CASSKGGDSPLHF

v_gene: TRBV6-4
abundance: -
j_gene: TRBJ2-3
d_gene: TRBD2
CDR3nt: TGTGCCAGCAGTGACTTAGCGGGAGGGACAGATACGCAGTATTTT
CDR3aa: CASSDLAGGTDTQYF

v_gene: TRBV5-1
abundance: -
j_gene: TRBJ2-7
d_gene: TRBD2
CDR3nt: TGCGCCAGCAGCGTATCGGGCGGGAGCCTTTCCTACGAGCAGTACTTC
CDR3aa: CASSVSGGSLSYEQYF

v_gene: TRBV5-6
abundance: -
j_gene: TRBJ2-7
d_gene: -
CDR3nt: TGTGCCAGCAGCTGGACGGGTTCCTACGAGCAGTACTTC
CDR3aa: CASSWTGSYEQYF

v_gene: TRBV7-9
abundance: -
j_gene: TRBJ2-5
d_gene: -
CDR3nt: TGTGCCAGCAGCTTGAACGGACTTCAAGAGACCCAGTACTTC
CDR3aa: CASSLNGLQETQYF

v_gene: TRBV28
abundance: few
j_gene: TRBJ1-1
d_gene: -
CDR3nt: TGTGCCAGCAGTCTCCTGGGCACTGAAGCTTTCTTT
CDR3aa: CASSLLGTEAFF

v_gene: TRBV11-2
abundance: once
j_gene: TRBJ1-1
d_gene: TRBD1
CDR3nt: TGTGCCAGCAGCTTTCTTCCGACAGGGACTGAAGCTTTCTTT
CDR3aa: CASSFLPTGTEAFF

v_gene: TRBV2
abundance: -
j_gene: TRBJ1-5
d_gene: TRBD1
CDR3nt: TGTGCCTCCTGGGACAGAGATCAGCCCCAGCATTTT
CDR3aa: CASWDRDQPQHF

v_gene: TRBV28
abundance: -
j_gene: TRBJ2-5
d_gene: TRBD1
CDR3nt: TGTGCCAGCAGTTTACAATTGGGACAGGGGAAGACAGGGACCCAGTACTTC
CDR3aa: CASSLQLGQGKTGTQYF

v_gene: TRBV5-1
abundance: few
j_gene: TRBJ1-2
d_gene: -
CDR3nt: TGCGCCAGCAGCTTGGGTGACACACCTCGGGACTATGGCTACACCTTC
CDR3aa: CASSLGDTPRDYGYTF

v_gene: TRBV5-1
abundance: -
j_gene: TRBJ1-6
d_gene: -
CDR3nt: TGCGCCAGCACCCCATCCTCACGGGATTCACCCCTCCACTTT
CDR3aa: CASTPSSRDSPLHF

v_gene: TRBV19
abundance: few
j_gene: TRBJ1-5
d_gene: -
CDR3nt: TGTGCCAGTAGTATCGTCCGGTCAAATCAGCCCCAGCATTTT
CDR3aa: CASSIVRSNQPQHF

v_gene: TRBV7-9
abundance: -
j_gene: TRBJ1-3
d_gene: -
CDR3nt: TGTGCCAGCAGCTTAGGGGGTCTTGGAAACACCATATATTTT
CDR3aa: CASSLGGLGNTIYF

v_gene: TRBV4-1
abundance: once
j_gene: TRBJ2-1
d_gene: TRBD2
CDR3nt: TGCGCCAGCAGCCAAGTGGGAACGGGAGGTAATGAGCAGTTCTTC
CDR3aa: CASSQVGTGGNEQFF

v_gene: TRBV18
abundance: -
j_gene: TRBJ2-1
d_gene: -
CDR3nt: TGTGCCAGCTCACGCAACGGCAGGTACAATGAGCAGTTCTTC
CDR3aa: CASSRNGRYNEQFF

v_gene: TRBV30
abundance: -
j_gene: TRBJ2-2
d_gene: -
CDR3nt: TGTGCCTGGAGTGTAGGAGCCGGGCGTGGGACCGGGGAGCTGTTTTTT
CDR3aa: CAWSVGAGRGTGELFF

v_gene: TRBV28
abundance: once
j_gene: TRBJ2-7
d_gene: -
CDR3nt: TGTGCCAGCAGGCTCAATTGGGCCCAGAGCTCCTACGAGCAGTACTTC
CDR3aa: CASRLNWAQSSYEQYF

v_gene: TRBV28
abundance: few
j_gene: TRBJ2-3
d_gene: -
CDR3nt: TGTGCCAGCAGTTTCCCGGACGCGAGCACAGATACGCAGTATTTT
CDR3aa: CASSFPDASTDTQYF

v_gene: TRBV2
abundance: -
j_gene: TRBJ1-1
d_gene: TRBD1
CDR3nt: TGTGCCAGCAGTATGGAGGGACAGGGCTTCTCTGAAGCTTTCTTT
CDR3aa: CASSMEGQGFSEAFF

v_gene: TRBV18
abundance: -
j_gene: TRBJ2-3
d_gene: -
CDR3nt: TGTGCCAGCTCACCACCGTCGGTAAGCACAGATACGCAGTATTTT
CDR3aa: CASSPPSVSTDTQYF

v_gene: TRBV19
abundance: -
j_gene: TRBJ2-7
d_gene: TRBD2
CDR3nt: TGTGCCAGTAGTATGGGCGGGGGATTTTCCACCTACGAGCAGTACTTC
CDR3aa: CASSMGGGFSTYEQYF

v_gene: TRBV6-1
abundance: -
j_gene: TRBJ1-2
d_gene: -
CDR3nt: TGTGCCAGCGGCCGGGGGTCCTATGGCTACACCTTC
CDR3aa: CASGRGSYGYTF

v_gene: TRBV10-3
abundance: -
j_gene: TRBJ1-4
d_gene: -
CDR3nt: TGTGCCACTAACCAGGGTTTTAATGAAAAACTGTTTTTT
CDR3aa: CATNQGFNEKLFF

v_gene: TRBV29-1
abundance: -
j_gene: TRBJ1-1
d_gene: TRBD1
CDR3nt: TGCAGCGGCAGGACAGGGGGCAACACTGAAGCTTTCTTT
CDR3aa: CSGRTGGNTEAFF

v_gene: TRBV27
abundance: -
j_gene: TRBJ2-3
d_gene: TRBD2
CDR3nt: TGTGCCAGCAGTTTAAGTTCTAGCGGATTCACAGATACGCAGTATTTT
CDR3aa: CASSLSSSGFTDTQYF

v_gene: TRBV10-3
abundance: -
j_gene: TRBJ2-4
d_gene: -
CDR3nt: TGTGCCATCAGTGAGAGTCAGGGACAACCAGCCAAAAACATTCAGTACTTC
CDR3aa: CAISESQGQPAKNIQYF

v_gene: TRBV7-3
abundance: -
j_gene: TRBJ1-1
d_gene: -
CDR3nt: TGTGCCAGCAGCTTAAATTCGGTGAACACTGAAGCTTTCTTT
CDR3aa: CASSLNSVNTEAFF

v_gene: TRBV7-3
abundance: -
j_gene: TRBJ1-2
d_gene: TRBD1
CDR3nt: TGTGCCAGCAGCTTGAGTTCCGACAGGGGAGGCGATACGGGCTACACCTTC
CDR3aa: CASSLSSDRGGDTGYTF

v_gene: TRBV28
abundance: -
j_gene: TRBJ1-2
d_gene: TRBD1
CDR3nt: TGTGCCAGCAGTTTATCGGACAGGGATGCTGGCTACACCTTC
CDR3aa: CASSLSDRDAGYTF

v_gene: TRBV30
abundance: few
j_gene: TRBJ2-5
d_gene: -
CDR3nt: TGTGCCTGGGCGGGACAACAAGAGACCCAGTACTTC
CDR3aa: CAWAGQQETQYF

v_gene: TRBV7-3
abundance: -
j_gene: TRBJ2-4
d_gene: TRBD1
CDR3nt: TGTGCCAGCAGCCCAACGTCAACAGGGGATAAAGCCAAAAACATTCAGTACTTC
CDR3aa: CASSPTSTGDKAKNIQYF

v_gene: TRBV29-1
abundance: few
j_gene: TRBJ1-5
d_gene: -
CDR3nt: TGCAGCGTTAGAGGGGATAGCAATCAGCCCCAGCATTTT
CDR3aa: CSVRGDSNQPQHF